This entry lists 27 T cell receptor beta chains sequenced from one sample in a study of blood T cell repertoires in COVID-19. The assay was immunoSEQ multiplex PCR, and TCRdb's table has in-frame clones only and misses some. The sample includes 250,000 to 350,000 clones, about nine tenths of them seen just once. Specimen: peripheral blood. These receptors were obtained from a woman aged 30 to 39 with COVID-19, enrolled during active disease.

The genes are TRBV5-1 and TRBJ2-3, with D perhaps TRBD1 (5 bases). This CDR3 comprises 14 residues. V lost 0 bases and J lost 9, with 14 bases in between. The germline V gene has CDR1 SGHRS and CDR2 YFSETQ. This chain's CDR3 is CASSLAEAGHTQYF. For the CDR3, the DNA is TGCGCCAGCAGCTTGGCTGAGGCAGGGCACACGCAGTATTTT.

CDR3 DNA sequence: TGTGCCAGCAGATTGACAGGGTCCAATCAGCCCCAGCATTTT. It is translated as CASRLTGSNQPQHF. The chain couples TRBV27 to TRBJ1-5; 7 bases map to TRBD1. With V trimmed by 6 bases and J by 3 bases, 5 bases remained unmatched. Per germline, CDR1 MNHEY and CDR2 SMNVEV (reference sequence). The CDR3 has 14 residues.

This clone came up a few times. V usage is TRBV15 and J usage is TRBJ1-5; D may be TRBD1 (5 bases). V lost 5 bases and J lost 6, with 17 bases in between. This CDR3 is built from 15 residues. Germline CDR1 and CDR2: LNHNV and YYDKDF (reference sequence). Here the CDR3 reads CATSSKAQGGQPQHF. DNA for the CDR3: TGTGCCACCAGCTCCAAAGCCCAGGGAGGTCAGCCCCAGCATTTT.

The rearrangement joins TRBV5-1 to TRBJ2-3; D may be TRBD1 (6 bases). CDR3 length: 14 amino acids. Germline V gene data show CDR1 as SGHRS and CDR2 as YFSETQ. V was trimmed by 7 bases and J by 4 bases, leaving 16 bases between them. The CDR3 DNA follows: TGCGCCAGCCCCCAGGGGTCCTCCCCAGATACGCAGTATTTT. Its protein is CASPQGSSPDTQYF.

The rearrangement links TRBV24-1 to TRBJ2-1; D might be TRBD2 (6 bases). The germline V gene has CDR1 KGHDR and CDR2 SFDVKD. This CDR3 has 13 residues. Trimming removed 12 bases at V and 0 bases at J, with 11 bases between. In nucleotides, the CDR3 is TGTGCCCTCGGAGGGCCCTCCTACAATGAGCAGTTCTTC. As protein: CALGGPSYNEQFF.

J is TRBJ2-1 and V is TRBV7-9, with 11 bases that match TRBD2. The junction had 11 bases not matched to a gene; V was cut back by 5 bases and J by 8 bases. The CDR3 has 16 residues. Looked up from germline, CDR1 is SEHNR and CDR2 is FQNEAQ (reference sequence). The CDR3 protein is CASSHNSGRAFYEQFF. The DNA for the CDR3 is TGTGCCAGCAGCCACAATAGCGGGAGGGCCTTTTATGAGCAGTTCTTC.

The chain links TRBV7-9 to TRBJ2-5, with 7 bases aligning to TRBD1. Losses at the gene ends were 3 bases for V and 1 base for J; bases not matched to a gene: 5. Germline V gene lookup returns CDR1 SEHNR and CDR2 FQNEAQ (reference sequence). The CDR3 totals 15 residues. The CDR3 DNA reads TGTGCCAGCAGCTTGGTCACAGGGGCCCAAGAGACCCAGTACTTC. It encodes CASSLVTGAQETQYF. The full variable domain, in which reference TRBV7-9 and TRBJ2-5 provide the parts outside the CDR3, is DTGVSQNPRHKITKRGQNVTFRCDPISEHNRLYWYRQTLGQGPEFLTYFQNEAQLEKSRLLSDRFSAERPKGSFSTLEIQRTEQGDSAMYLCASSLVTGAQETQYFGPGTRLLVL.

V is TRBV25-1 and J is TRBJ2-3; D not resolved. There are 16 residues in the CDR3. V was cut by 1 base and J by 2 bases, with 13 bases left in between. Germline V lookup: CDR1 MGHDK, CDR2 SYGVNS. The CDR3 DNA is TGTGCCAGCAGTGAATTCGGCCCAACTAACACAGATACGCAGTATTTT. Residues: CASSEFGPTNTDTQYF.

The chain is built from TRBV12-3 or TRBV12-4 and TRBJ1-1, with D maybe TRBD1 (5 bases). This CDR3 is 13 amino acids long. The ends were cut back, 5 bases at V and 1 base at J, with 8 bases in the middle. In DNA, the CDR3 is TGTGCCAGCAGTCCCCAGGGGAACACTGAAGCTTTCTTT. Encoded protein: CASSPQGNTEAFF.

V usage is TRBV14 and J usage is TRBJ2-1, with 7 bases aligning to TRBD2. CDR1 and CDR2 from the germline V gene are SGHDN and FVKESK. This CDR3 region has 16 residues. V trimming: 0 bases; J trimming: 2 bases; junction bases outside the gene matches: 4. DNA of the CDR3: TGTGCCAGCAGCCAAGATGGCGGGGGTCCCTACAATGAGCAGTTCTTC. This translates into CASSQDGGGPYNEQFF.

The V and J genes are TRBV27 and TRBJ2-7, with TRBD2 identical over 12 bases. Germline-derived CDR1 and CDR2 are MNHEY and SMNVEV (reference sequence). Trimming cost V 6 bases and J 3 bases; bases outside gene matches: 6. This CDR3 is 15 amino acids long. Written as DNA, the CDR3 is TGTGCCAGCAGCCCCGGGACTAGCGGGTTCTACGAGCAGTACTTC. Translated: CASSPGTSGFYEQYF.

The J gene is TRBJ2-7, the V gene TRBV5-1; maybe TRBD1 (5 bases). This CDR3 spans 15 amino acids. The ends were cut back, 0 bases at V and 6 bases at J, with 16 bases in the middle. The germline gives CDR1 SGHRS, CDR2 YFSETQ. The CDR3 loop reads CASSLGAGAPAEQYF. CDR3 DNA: TGCGCCAGCAGCTTGGGGGCTGGGGCTCCCGCCGAGCAGTACTTC.

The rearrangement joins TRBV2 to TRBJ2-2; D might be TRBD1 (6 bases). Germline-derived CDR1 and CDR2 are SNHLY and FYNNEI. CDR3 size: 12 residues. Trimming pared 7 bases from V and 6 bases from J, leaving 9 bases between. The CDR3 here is CASNSGAGELFF. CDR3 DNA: TGTGCCAGCAATTCAGGGGCCGGGGAGCTGTTTTTT.

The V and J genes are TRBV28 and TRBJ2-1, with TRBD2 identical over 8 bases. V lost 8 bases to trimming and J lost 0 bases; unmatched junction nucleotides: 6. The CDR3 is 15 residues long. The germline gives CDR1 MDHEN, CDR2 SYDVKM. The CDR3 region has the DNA TGTGCCAGCCCCCCCAGCGGGAGCTCCTACAATGAGCAGTTCTTC. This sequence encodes CASPPSGSSYNEQFF. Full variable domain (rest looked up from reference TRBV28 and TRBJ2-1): DVKVTQSSRYLVKRTGEKVFLECVQDMDHENMFWYRQDPGLGLRLIYFSYDVKMKEKGDIPEGYSVSREKKERFSLILESASTNQTSMYLCASPPSGSSYNEQFFGPGTRLTVL.

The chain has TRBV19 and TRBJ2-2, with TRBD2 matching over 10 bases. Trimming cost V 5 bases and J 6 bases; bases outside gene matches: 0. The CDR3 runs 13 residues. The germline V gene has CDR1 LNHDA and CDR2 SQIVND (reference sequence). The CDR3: CASSLAGAGELFF. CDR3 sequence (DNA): TGTGCCAGTAGTCTAGCGGGAGCCGGGGAGCTGTTTTTT.

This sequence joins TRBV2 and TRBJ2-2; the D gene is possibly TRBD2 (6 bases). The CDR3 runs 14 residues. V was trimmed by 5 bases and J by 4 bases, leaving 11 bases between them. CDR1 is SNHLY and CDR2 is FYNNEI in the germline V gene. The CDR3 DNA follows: TGTGCCAGCAGTCTGGCGGGACTCACCGGGGAGCTGTTTTTT. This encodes CASSLAGLTGELFF.

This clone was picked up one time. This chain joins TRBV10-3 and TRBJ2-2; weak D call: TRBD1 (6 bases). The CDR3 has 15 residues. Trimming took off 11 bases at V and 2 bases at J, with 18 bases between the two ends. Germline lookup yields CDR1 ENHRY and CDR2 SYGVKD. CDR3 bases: TGTGCCGCCGCGACAGGAGACTCTAACACCGGGGAGCTGTTTTTT. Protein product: CAAATGDSNTGELFF.

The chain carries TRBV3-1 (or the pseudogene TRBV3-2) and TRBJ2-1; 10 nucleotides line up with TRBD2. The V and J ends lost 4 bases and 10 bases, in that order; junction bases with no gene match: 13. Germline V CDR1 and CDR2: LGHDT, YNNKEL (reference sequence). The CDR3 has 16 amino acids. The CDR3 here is CASSPVASGSLVEQFF. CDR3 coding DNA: TGTGCCAGCAGCCCCGTCGCTAGCGGGAGTTTAGTGGAGCAGTTCTTC.

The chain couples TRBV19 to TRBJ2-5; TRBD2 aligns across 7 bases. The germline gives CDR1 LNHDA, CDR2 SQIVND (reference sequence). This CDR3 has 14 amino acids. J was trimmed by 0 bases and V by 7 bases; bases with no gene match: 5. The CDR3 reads CASTRGRNQETQYF. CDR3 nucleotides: TGTGCCAGTACTCGCGGGAGAAACCAAGAGACCCAGTACTTC.

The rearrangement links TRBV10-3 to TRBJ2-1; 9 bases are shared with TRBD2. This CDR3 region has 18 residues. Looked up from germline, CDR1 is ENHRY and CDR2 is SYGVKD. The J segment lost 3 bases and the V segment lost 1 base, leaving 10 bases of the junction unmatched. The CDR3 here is CAISEYQTSGRGYNEQFF. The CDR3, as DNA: TGTGCCATCAGTGAGTATCAGACTAGCGGCCGAGGCTACAATGAGCAGTTCTTC.

In nucleotides, the CDR3 is TGCAGTGCTAGTGCCGCGACAGGGGACTATAATTCACCCCTCCACTTT. It encodes CSASAATGDYNSPLHF. V usage is TRBV20-1 and J usage is TRBJ1-6, with TRBD1 matching over 8 bases. Germline-derived CDR1 and CDR2 are DFQATT and SNEGSKA (reference sequence). The CDR3 has 16 residues. After removal of 3 bases from V and 3 bases from J, the junction contained 7 bases not matched to a gene.

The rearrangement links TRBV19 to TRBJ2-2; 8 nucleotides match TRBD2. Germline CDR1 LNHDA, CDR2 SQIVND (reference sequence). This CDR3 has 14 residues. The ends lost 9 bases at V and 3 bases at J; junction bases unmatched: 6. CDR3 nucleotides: TGTGCCAGCCGGGAGGGCCTATACACCGGGGAGCTGTTTTTT. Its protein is CASREGLYTGELFF.

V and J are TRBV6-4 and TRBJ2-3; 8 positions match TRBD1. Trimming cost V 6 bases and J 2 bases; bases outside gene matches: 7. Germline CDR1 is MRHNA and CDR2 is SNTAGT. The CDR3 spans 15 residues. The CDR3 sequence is CASSPTTGDTDTQYF. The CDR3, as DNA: TGTGCCAGCAGCCCCACGACAGGGGACACAGATACGCAGTATTTT.

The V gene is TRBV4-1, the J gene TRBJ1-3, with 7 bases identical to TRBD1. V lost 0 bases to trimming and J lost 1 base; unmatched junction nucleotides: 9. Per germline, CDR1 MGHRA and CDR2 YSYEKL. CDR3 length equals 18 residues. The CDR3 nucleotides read TGCGCCAGCAGCCAAGAGTGGTCGACAGGGCGATCTGGAAACACCATATATTTT. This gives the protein CASSQEWSTGRSGNTIYF.

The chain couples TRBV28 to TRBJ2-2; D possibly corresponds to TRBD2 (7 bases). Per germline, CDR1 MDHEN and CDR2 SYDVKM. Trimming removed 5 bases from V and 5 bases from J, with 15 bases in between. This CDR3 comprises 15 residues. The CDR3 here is CASSLPGGGTGELFF. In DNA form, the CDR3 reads TGTGCCAGCAGTCTCCCGGGGGGCGGAACCGGGGAGCTGTTTTTT.

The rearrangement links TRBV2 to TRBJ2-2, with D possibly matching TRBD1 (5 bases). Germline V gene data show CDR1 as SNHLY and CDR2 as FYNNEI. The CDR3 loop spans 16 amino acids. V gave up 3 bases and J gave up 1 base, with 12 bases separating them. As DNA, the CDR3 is TGTGCCAGCAGTGATGGGGCCCAGGGGAACACCGGGGAGCTGTTTTTT. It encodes CASSDGAQGNTGELFF.

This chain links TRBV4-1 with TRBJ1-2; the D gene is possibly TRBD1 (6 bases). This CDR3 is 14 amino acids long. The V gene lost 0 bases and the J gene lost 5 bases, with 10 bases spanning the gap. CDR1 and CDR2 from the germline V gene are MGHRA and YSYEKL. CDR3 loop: CASSQDGRGYGYTF. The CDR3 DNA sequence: TGCGCCAGCAGCCAAGATGGAAGGGGGTATGGCTACACCTTC.